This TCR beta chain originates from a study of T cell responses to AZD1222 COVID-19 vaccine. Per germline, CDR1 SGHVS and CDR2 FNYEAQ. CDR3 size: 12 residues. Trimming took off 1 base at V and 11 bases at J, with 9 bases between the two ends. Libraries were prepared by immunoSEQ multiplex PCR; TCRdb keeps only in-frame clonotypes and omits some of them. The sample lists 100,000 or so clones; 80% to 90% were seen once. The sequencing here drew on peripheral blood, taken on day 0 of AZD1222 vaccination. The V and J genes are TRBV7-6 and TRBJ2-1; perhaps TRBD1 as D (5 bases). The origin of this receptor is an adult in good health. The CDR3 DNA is TGTGCCAGCAGCTTAGAAGGGGCTCAGCAGTTCTTC. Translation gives CASSLEGAQQFF. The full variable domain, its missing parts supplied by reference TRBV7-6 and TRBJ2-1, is GAGVSQSPRYKVTKRGQDVALRCDPISGHVSLYWYRQALGQGPEFLTYFNYEAQQDKSGLPNDRFSAERPEGSISTLTIQRTEQRDSAMYRCASSLEGAQQFFGPGTRLTVL.